These 5 T cell receptor beta chains originate from one sample sequenced in a study of T cell responses to AZD1222 COVID-19 vaccine listed by TCRdb under 2021. Sample time point, as interpreted from the label and publication: baseline before first vaccination. The library was prepared using the immunoSEQ multiplex PCR assay. The immuneACCESS repertoire file appears here via TCRdb, limited to in-frame rearrangements. These files lack a portion of the clones; in checked studies, under half of the deficit traces to unresolved V genes, and the cause of the others is not known. For this sample the table gives 95,000 to 100,000 clones, of which 89% were detected only once. More than 1.5% of the sample rests with the top ten. Sequenced here: peripheral blood, sampled on day 0 of AZD1222 vaccination. Receptors originate from an adult in good health.

The chain joins TRBV7-2 to TRBJ2-7; D remains unclear. This CDR3 has 13 amino acids. Germline loops: CDR1 SGHTA, CDR2 FQGNSA. V lost 3 bases, J lost 9 bases, and 15 bases lay in between. The CDR3 region has the DNA TGTGCCAGCAGCTTGGACCCTGCCTTCGTGCAGTACTTC. Translating it yields CASSLDPAFVQYF.

V usage is TRBV6-5 and J usage is TRBJ2-1; no clear D gene. The germline CDR1 and CDR2 sequences are MNHEY and SVGAGI. V shed 2 bases and J shed 1 base, with 6 bases lying between them. There are 14 residues in the CDR3. CDR3 in amino acids: CASSYGVSYNEQFF. The DNA for the CDR3 is TGTGCCAGCAGTTACGGGGTTTCCTACAATGAGCAGTTCTTC.

CDR3 in DNA: TGCGCCAGCAGCTTGGCGAGCCCCAATGAAAAACTGTTTTTT. Translation gives CASSLASPNEKLFF. The chain has TRBV5-1 and TRBJ1-4; D gene ambiguous. The CDR3 runs to 14 residues. Germline V CDR1 and CDR2: SGHRS, YFSETQ. V dropped 0 bases and J dropped 5 bases, with 8 bases sitting between them. Filled out from reference TRBV5-1 and TRBJ1-4, the complete variable domain reads KAGVTQTPRYLIKTRGQQVTLSCSPISGHRSVSWYQQTPGQGLQFLFEYFSETQRNKGNFPGRFSGRQFSNSRSEMNVSTLELGDSALYLCASSLASPNEKLFFGSGTQLSVL.

The CDR3 coding sequence is TGCAGCGTTCGGATAGGGATTAGGGGCGAGCAGTACTTC. Its protein product is CSVRIGIRGEQYF. The genes are TRBV29-1 and TRBJ2-7; D possibly corresponds to TRBD1 (5 bases). V was trimmed by 5 bases and J by 6 bases, leaving 17 bases between them. The CDR3 is 13 residues long. CDR1 SQVTM and CDR2 ANQGSEA come from the germline V gene.

As regards this clone: An end of the junction differs from the germline gene, which may be a read error. The CDR3 DNA follows: TGTGCCAGCAGCCCTGCCCCTTTCTATCTAATTTTT. Protein product: CASSPAPFYLIF. This chain links TRBV6-6 with TRBJ1-4, with no clear D. The CDR3 length is 12 residues. CDR1 is MNHNY and CDR2 is SVGAGI in the germline V gene (reference sequence).